Each of the 25 T cell receptor beta chains below was sequenced from the same sample in a study of T cells in localized non-small cell lung cancer. The table came from immunoSEQ multiplex PCR; TCRdb's copy has only in-frame clones and leaves some out. The data show fewer than 40,000 clones, just under 80% seen once. Sequences were derived from peripheral blood, sampled before any cancer treatment. These receptors originate from a male donor aged 60 or older with stage II squamous cell lung carcinoma.

The genes are TRBV6-6 and TRBJ2-2, with TRBD1 matching over 8 bases. The CDR3 is 16 amino acids. Germline loops: CDR1 MNHNY, CDR2 SVGAGI (reference sequence). The ends lost 0 bases at V and 7 bases at J; junction bases unmatched: 7. The CDR3 loop reads CASSYSGRGRGGELFF. The CDR3 region has the DNA TGTGCCAGCAGTTACTCCGGCAGGGGGCGGGGCGGGGAGCTGTTTTTT.

V usage is TRBV12-5 and J usage is TRBJ1-4, with 8 bases identical to TRBD1. Per germline, CDR1 LGHNT and CDR2 FRNRAP. The CDR3 is 14 amino acids. Trimming took 6 bases from V and 6 from J; bases not matched to a gene: 6. The CDR3 region has the DNA TGTGCTAGTGGCATAACAGGGGGGCATGAAAAACTGTTTTTT. It yields the protein CASGITGGHEKLFF. Full variable domain (remainder filled in from reference TRBV12-5 and TRBJ1-4): DARVTQTPRHKVTEMGQEVTMRCQPILGHNTVFWYRQTMMQGLELLAYFRNRAPLDDSGMPKDRFSAEMPDATLATLKIQPSEPRDSAVYFCASGITGGHEKLFFGSGTQLSVL.

This clone was picked up one time. The rearrangement uses TRBV12-5 and TRBJ1-2; 9 nucleotides agree with TRBD1. The CDR3 consists of 17 residues. V was clipped by 0 bases and J by 1 base; unmatched bases: 6. Per the germline V gene, CDR1 is LGHNT and CDR2 is FRNRAP. CDR3 loop: CASGLVPGTGINYGYTF. DNA of the CDR3: TGTGCTAGTGGTTTGGTACCCGGGACAGGGATTAACTATGGCTACACCTTC. The full variable domain, rest sourced from reference TRBV12-5 and TRBJ1-2, is DARVTQTPRHKVTEMGQEVTMRCQPILGHNTVFWYRQTMMQGLELLAYFRNRAPLDDSGMPKDRFSAEMPDATLATLKIQPSEPRDSAVYFCASGLVPGTGINYGYTFGSGTRLTVV.

The chain has TRBV6-6 and TRBJ2-7; no firm D call. This CDR3 has 13 residues. The germline gives CDR1 MNHNY, CDR2 SVGAGI (reference sequence). Between the trimmed V and J ends, which lost 7 bases and 4 bases, there was a span of 14 bases. The CDR3 region has the DNA TGTGCCAGCAAGAGTAGGGTGGGTTACGAGCAGTACTTC. Protein sequence: CASKSRVGYEQYF.

This clone was counted between two and nine times. V gene TRBV5-1 combines with J gene TRBJ2-3; 7 bases agree with TRBD1. This CDR3 is built from 14 residues. Trimming removed 6 bases from V and 5 bases from J; junction bases left unmatched: 9. Germline V CDR1 and CDR2: SGHRS, YFSETQ. The CDR3 is CASTLPGGIDTQYF. The CDR3 region has the DNA TGCGCCAGCACTCTACCAGGGGGTATAGATACGCAGTATTTT.

This clone occurred a few times. The CDR3: CASSLVRAAGANVLTF. The CDR3 DNA follows: TGTGCCAGCAGCTTAGTCAGGGCGGCTGGGGCCAACGTCCTGACTTTC. This chain links TRBV7-9 with TRBJ2-6; TRBD1 might be the D (5 bases). CDR1 SEHNR and CDR2 FQNEAQ come from the germline V gene (reference sequence). The V end was cut by 1 base, the J end by 2 bases, with 9 bases between. The CDR3 consists of 16 residues.

The chain couples TRBV11-2 to TRBJ2-4; possibly TRBD2 for D (5 bases). CDR1 and CDR2 (germline): SGHAT, FQNNGV. The V and J ends lost 3 bases and 5 bases respectively, with 11 bases between them. The CDR3 consists of 14 residues. The CDR3 loop is CASSFPGVENIQYF. CDR3 nucleotides: TGTGCCAGCAGCTTCCCCGGGGTTGAAAACATTCAGTACTTC.

The chain has TRBV19 and TRBJ2-3; TRBD1 matches 10 bases. The V gene end was trimmed by 10 bases and the J gene end by 1 base; junction bases not matched to a gene: 5. The germline V gene encodes CDR1 LNHDA and CDR2 SQIVND (reference sequence). The CDR3 consists of 14 residues. The CDR3 region is CAISTGGGTDTQYF. The CDR3 region has the DNA TGTGCCATCTCGACAGGGGGCGGCACAGATACGCAGTATTTT.

Notes on this clone: An end of the junction does not agree with germline; a read error may underlie this. The chain links TRBV29-1 to TRBJ2-5; 9 bases match TRBD2. This CDR3 has 15 residues. Germline-derived CDR1 and CDR2 are SQVTM and ANQGSEA. The CDR3 sequence is CSVEGRGGYQETQYF. CDR3 nucleotide sequence: TGCAGCGTGGAAGGGCGGGGGGGGTACCAAGAGACCCAGTACTTC.

This clone was seen a handful of times. The V gene is TRBV6-5, the J gene TRBJ2-3; possibly TRBD1 for D (5 bases). This CDR3 is 15 amino acids long. Per germline, CDR1 MNHEY and CDR2 SVGAGI. Trimming shortened V by 1 base and J by 2 bases, and 10 bases separated the two germline ends. The CDR3 DNA sequence: TGTGCCAGCAGTTACTACAGGACCGACACAGATACGCAGTATTTT. Translated, it gives CASSYYRTDTDTQYF.

The chain recombines TRBV7-3 with TRBJ2-1; a possible D gene is TRBD2 (6 bases). The length of the CDR3 is 15 residues. Trimming cost V 2 bases and J 2 bases, with 10 bases left between them. CDR1 is SGHTA and CDR2 is FQGTGA in the germline V gene. The CDR3 sequence: CASSLDSSAYNEQFF. The CDR3 DNA sequence: TGTGCCAGCAGCTTAGACTCTAGCGCCTACAATGAGCAGTTCTTC.

V usage is TRBV6-4 and J usage is TRBJ2-2; 9 nucleotides match TRBD1. J lost 11 bases, V lost 5 bases, and 6 bases had no gene match. CDR1 MRHNA and CDR2 SNTAGT come from the germline V gene. The CDR3 length is 13 residues. CDR3 region: CASSWTGAGELFF. The CDR3 bases are TGTGCCAGCAGTTGGACAGGGGCTGGAGAGCTGTTTTTT.

The gene calls are TRBV7-9 and TRBJ1-1, with 7 positions matching TRBD1. Trimming cost V 3 bases and J 1 base; bases outside gene matches: 8. The CDR3 runs 16 residues. Germline assignment: CDR1 SEHNR and CDR2 FQNEAQ (reference sequence). The CDR3 DNA follows: TGTGCCAGCAGCTTCGGGACAGTCACGAGGAACACTGAAGCTTTCTTT. Amino acid sequence: CASSFGTVTRNTEAFF.

This clone was counted a single time. This chain uses TRBV6-6 with TRBJ1-1; 8 bases fit TRBD1. CDR3 length equals 14 residues. V shed 4 bases, J shed 10 bases, and the junction held 11 bases outside the gene matches. Germline CDR1 MNHNY, CDR2 SVGAGI (reference sequence). For the CDR3, the DNA is TGTGCCAGCAGTTCTTCCGGGACAGGTGAAGGAGCTTTCTTT. This encodes CASSSSGTGEGAFF.

This clone was counted a few times. The rearrangement links TRBV28 to TRBJ2-7; no definite D call. V lost 8 bases to trimming and J lost 0 bases, with 11 bases between them. This CDR3 comprises 13 residues. The germline CDR1 and CDR2 sequences are MDHEN and SYDVKM. CDR3 nucleotide sequence: TGTGCCAGCCACCAGGACGGCTCCTACGAGCAGTACTTC. Protein: CASHQDGSYEQYF.

The genes are TRBV5-1 and TRBJ1-2, with D possibly being TRBD1 (5 bases). Trimming cost V 5 bases and J 0 bases, with 14 bases left between them. This CDR3 comprises 15 residues. Per the germline V gene, CDR1 is SGHRS and CDR2 is YFSETQ. The CDR3 region is CASRRDPGTNYGYTF. The CDR3 coding sequence is TGCGCCAGCAGGAGGGACCCTGGGACTAACTATGGCTACACCTTC.

The chain recombines TRBV7-8 with TRBJ2-1, with 9 bases aligning to TRBD2. The germline CDR1 and CDR2 sequences are SGHVS and FQNEAQ. V trimming: 5 bases; J trimming: 2 bases; junction bases outside the gene matches: 10. The CDR3 spans 17 residues. CDR3 loop: CASSPVSGGAAYNEQFF. CDR3 bases: TGTGCCAGCAGCCCCGTTAGCGGGGGAGCCGCCTACAATGAGCAGTTCTTC.

The gene calls are TRBV20-1 and TRBJ2-7; 11 positions agree with TRBD1. After removal of 6 bases from V and 8 bases from J, the junction contained 3 bases not matched to a gene. Germline V gene sequence: CDR1 DFQATT, CDR2 SNEGSKA (reference sequence). The CDR3 loop spans 11 amino acids. CDR3: CSADRGQKQYF. The CDR3, as DNA: TGCAGTGCGGACAGGGGGCAGAAGCAGTACTTC.

CDR3 DNA: TGTGCCACCAGCGTCGACAGTAGCACAGATACGCAGTATTTT. Translation gives CATSVDSSTDTQYF. The chain carries TRBV15 and TRBJ2-3; TRBD1 is a possible D gene (5 bases). CDR1 LNHNV and CDR2 YYDKDF come from the germline V gene (reference sequence). The CDR3 runs to 14 residues. The V gene lost 5 bases and the J gene lost 0 bases, with 9 bases spanning the gap. The whole variable domain, filled in from reference TRBV15 and TRBJ2-3, reads DAMVIQNPRYQVTQFGKPVTLSCSQTLNHNVMYWYQQKSSQAPKLLFHYYDKDFNNEADTPDNFQSRRPNTSFCFLDIRSPGLGDTAMYLCATSVDSSTDTQYFGPGTRLTVL.

The sample holds a few counts of this clone. The V and J genes are TRBV30 and TRBJ2-3; 11 bases map to TRBD1. Per the germline V gene, CDR1 is GTSNPN and CDR2 is SVGIG (reference sequence). The V gene end was trimmed by 1 base and the J gene end by 5 bases; junction bases not matched to a gene: 5. This CDR3 spans 15 amino acids. The CDR3 nucleotides are TGTGCCTGGAGTGGGGGACAGGGGGTTTTAGATACGCAGTATTTT. This sequence encodes CAWSGGQGVLDTQYF.

The V and J genes are TRBV28 and TRBJ2-7; TRBD2 aligns across 8 bases. CDR1 is MDHEN and CDR2 is SYDVKM in the germline V gene. After removal of 11 bases from V and 3 bases from J, the junction contained 15 bases not matched to a gene. The CDR3 sequence is 15 residues long. The CDR3 DNA sequence: TGTGCCCGCCATCGAACGGGGGCGGGGGGCTACGAGCAGTACTTC. Translation gives CARHRTGAGGYEQYF.

The CDR3 DNA reads TGTGCCAGCAGCCCCCTAGGACGGGACTATGGCTACACCTTC. Its translation: CASSPLGRDYGYTF. This chain joins TRBV5-6 and TRBJ1-2; D gene uncertain. This CDR3 has 14 amino acids. V lost 4 bases to trimming and J lost 3 bases, with 13 bases between them. The V gene's germline CDR1 is SGHDT and CDR2 YYEEEE.

The rearrangement links TRBV6-6 to TRBJ2-3; D may correspond to TRBD1 or TRBD2 (5 bases each). The germline V gene has CDR1 MNHNY and CDR2 SVGAGI (reference sequence). V was clipped by 4 bases and J by 1 base, with 12 bases between them. The CDR3 has 15 residues. CDR3 bases: TGTGCCAGCAGTTTGCCGGGACGCGGCACAGATACGCAGTATTTT. The encoded protein is CASSLPGRGTDTQYF.

The chain combines TRBV29-1 with TRBJ1-2, with D possibly being TRBD1 (5 bases). Trimming took off 6 bases at V and 2 bases at J, with 7 bases between the two ends. Looked up from germline, CDR1 is SQVTM and CDR2 is ANQGSEA. CDR3 length equals 11 residues. This CDR3 reads CSVGENYGYTF. CDR3 nucleotides: TGCAGCGTAGGGGAAAACTATGGCTACACCTTC.

V is TRBV9 and J is TRBJ2-3; D is unclear. The germline CDR1 and CDR2 sequences are SGDLS and YYNGEE. The V end lost 0 bases, the J end lost 4 bases, and 3 bases lay between the germline ends. This CDR3 comprises 12 residues. The CDR3 nucleotides are TGTGCCAGCAGCGTAGGTTCAGATACGCAGTATTTT. It codes for CASSVGSDTQYF.